This TCR beta chain came from a study of early T cells in non-severe SARS-CoV-2 infection. Study information: Unsorted whole-blood RNA was sequenced in bulk, leaving chains unpaired.

The TCR library protocol was used to attach unique molecular identifiers. These identifiers were attached to individual cDNA molecules. TCRdb called the 5' RACE reads again in MiXCR, with one record for every CDR3 protein. The table lists some 64,000 distinct CDR3 sequences, 9.5% to 14% of them singletons. General study results and limits: VDJdb matching, biased toward anti-spike CD8 responses, missed private and CD4 specificities.

This clonotype was counted a few times. Antigen unknown. The CDR3 is 15 amino acids. In germline, CDR1 is SGHDT, CDR2 YYEEEE. With V trimmed by 2 bases and J by 3 bases, 5 bases remained unmatched. Sequencing was performed on whole blood. The sequence came from an adult who was a healthcare worker with PCR-confirmed SARS-CoV-2 infection or an uninfected control (not recorded which). The chain recombines TRBV5-6 with TRBJ1-2, with 9 bases aligning to TRBD1. CDR3 sequence (DNA): TGTGCCAGCAGCTTACAGGGGGCTGGAGACTATGGCTACACCTTC. It specifies CASSLQGAGDYGYTF.